This T cell receptor beta chain was sequenced in a study of blood T cell repertoires in COVID-19. Per the germline V gene, CDR1 is LGHDT and CDR2 is YNNKEL (reference sequence). The length of the CDR3 is 20 residues. J gave up 1 base and V 1 base, and 9 bases lay outside the gene matches. Under the authors' procedure: Amplification with reference gene primers provided the estimates of nucleated cell counts. Sequenced by immunoSEQ multiplex PCR; TCRdb stores in-frame clones only, minus some. The V and J calls and clone size were taken over from that table, and D and trimming were inferred from the DNA. The sample holds about 200,000 clones; 70% to 85% are singletons and the top ten take roughly 8.7%.

This rearrangement joins TRBV3-1 (or the pseudogene TRBV3-2) to TRBJ2-5, with 16 bases lining up with TRBD2. The TCR originated in a man over 45 with active or convalescent COVID-19. The specimen was peripheral blood. The CDR3 DNA is TGTGCCAGCAGCCAAGCCGGGACTAGCGGGGGGGACTCCCTCCAAGAGACCCAGTACTTC. It translates to CASSQAGTSGGDSLQETQYF.